This T cell receptor beta chain was recorded in a study of blood T cells in healthy people across ages. Study background: There was about one barcoded beta molecule captured by template switching per two T cells.

Notes on this clonotype: The antigen is unknown.

Findings and caveats of the study: It was the long-lived donors that had more naive CD4+ cells and higher diversity than aged donors.

Primed by a sample-barcoded 5' primer and a J-beta primer mix, a second PCR proceeded for about 6 to 11 cycles. One entry per CDR3 protein results from TCRdb running MiXCR on the 5' RACE reads. The profile shows fewer than 2,000,000 distinct CDR3 sequences, around 40% of them singletons. This CDR3 comprises 15 residues. Germline CDR1 is SEHNR and CDR2 is FQNEAQ (reference sequence). J was trimmed by 5 bases and V by 6 bases; bases with no gene match: 5. The TCR originated in a human donor in good health. The chain combines TRBV7-9 with TRBJ2-1, with 12 bases matching TRBD2. Specimen: blood. The CDR3 here is CASRSLAGGDNEQFF. In nucleotides, the CDR3 is TGTGCCAGCAGGTCACTAGCGGGGGGCGACAATGAGCAGTTCTTC.